A selection of T cell receptor beta chains follows, all from one sample in a study of blood T cell repertoires in COVID-19. This table comes from immunoSEQ multiplex PCR, and its TCRdb copy is limited to in-frame clones, with some not included. Among 87,000 or so clones, around 84% were seen once, and the ten largest hold about 20%. The material sequenced was peripheral blood. All receptors come from an elderly woman in a cohort sampled during active or convalescent COVID-19. Each CDR3 is given with its conserved first and last residue. A D gene is named only where the DNA matches it firmly. Rows give clone size only sometimes, using once, few, many, or a class for an expanded clone.

D,J,size,V,DNA,CDR3
TRBD2,TRBJ2-1,-,TRBV5-1,TGCGCCAGCAGCACGACTAGCGGGCCCTACAATGAGCAGTTCTTC,CASSTTSGPYNEQFF
TRBD1,TRBJ1-2,few,TRBV28,TGTGCCAGCATCAAGGCGGGACAGGGAACTGGCTACACCTTC,CASIKAGQGTGYTF
-,TRBJ1-1,-,TRBV7-9,TGTGCCAGCAGCTTAGAGGGGGTTACACCTGAAGCTTTCTTT,CASSLEGVTPEAFF
TRBD2,TRBJ2-1,once,TRBV5-1,TGCGCCAGCAGCTTGCCCGGGACTAGCGGGAACAATGAGCAGTTCTTC,CASSLPGTSGNNEQFF
-,TRBJ1-4,-,TRBV9,TGTGCCAGCAGCCCAGAGGGAGCGGTGAGGGAAAAACTGTTTTTT,CASSPEGAVREKLFF
-,TRBJ1-3,-,TRBV2,TGTGCCAGCAGCTGGGCCCCGAGCTCTGGAAACACCATATATTTT,CASSWAPSSGNTIYF
TRBD1,TRBJ2-7,-,TRBV3-1/TRBV3-2,TGTGCCAGCAGCGAAAGCGGCAGGGGGTCCTACGAGCAGTACTTC,CASSESGRGSYEQYF
TRBD2,TRBJ2-7,-,TRBV6-6,TGTGCCAGCAGCGGACGGGCGGGAGGGCCTCCCTACGAGCAGTACTTC,CASSGRAGGPPYEQYF
TRBD1,TRBJ1-3,-,TRBV4-1,TGCGCCAGCAGCCACGTAGGGGGCACGGGAAACACCATATATTTT,CASSHVGGTGNTIYF
-,TRBJ1-4,-,TRBV30,TGTGCCTCTGGTGGACAGCGTAATGAAAAACTGTTTTTT,CASGGQRNEKLFF
TRBD1,TRBJ1-4,-,TRBV19,TGTGCCAGTAGTATGGGGGGACAGGGGAATGAAAAACTGTTTTTT,CASSMGGQGNEKLFF
-,TRBJ1-5,once,TRBV18,TGTGCCAGCTCAGACAGTCAAGATCAGCCCCAGCATTTT,CASSDSQDQPQHF
-,TRBJ2-3,-,TRBV12-5,TGTGCTAGTGGGGCCACAGATACGCAGTATTTT,CASGATDTQYF
-,TRBJ1-5,-,TRBV7-8,TGTGCCAGCAGCTTAGACAGGACACGCTATCAGCCCCAGCATTTT,CASSLDRTRYQPQHF